The 23 T cell receptor beta chains below all came from one sample that was sequenced in a study of siplizumab effects on memory and regulatory T cells. Data came from immunoSEQ multiplex PCR; TCRdb stores just in-frame clones and leaves some out. The sample carries about 85,000 clones, over 90% recorded once. Sequencing used CD8+ T cells sorted from blood. These receptors were obtained from a human donor in good health.

The J gene is TRBJ2-7, the V gene TRBV9; 11 bases align to TRBD1. J gave up 2 bases and V 4 bases, and 5 bases lay outside the gene matches. The CDR3 consists of 15 residues. CDR1 SGDLS and CDR2 YYNGEE come from the germline V gene. CDR3 coding DNA: TGTGCCAGCAGCCCGGGACAGGGGGTGACCTACGAGCAGTACTTC. Encoded protein: CASSPGQGVTYEQYF.

This clone has just a few counts. The rearrangement links TRBV19 to TRBJ1-2; D not resolved. In germline, CDR1 is LNHDA, CDR2 SQIVND (reference sequence). With 5 bases removed from V and 7 bases from J, the gap between germline ends came to 14 bases. The CDR3 length is 13 residues. The CDR3 DNA reads as TGTGCCAGTAGTTACAGTCTAGTGCGTGGCTACACCTTC. Residues: CASSYSLVRGYTF.

This chain connects TRBV14 to TRBJ2-5, with D hard to call. The CDR3 contains 15 residues. Germline V gives CDR1 SGHDN, CDR2 FVKESK. The V end lost 0 bases, the J end lost 5 bases, and 13 bases lay between the germline ends. CDR3 sequence (DNA): TGTGCCAGCAGCCAAGATCGGATCCTGAGGGAGACCCAGTACTTC. Residues: CASSQDRILRETQYF.

This clone was counted once. The chain employs TRBV19 and TRBJ2-7; 7 nucleotides align to TRBD1. The germline V gene encodes CDR1 LNHDA and CDR2 SQIVND (reference sequence). The V gene end was trimmed by 5 bases and the J gene end by 3 bases; junction bases not matched to a gene: 7. The CDR3 is made up of 14 amino acids. This chain's CDR3 is CASSSAGGRYEQYF. Here the CDR3 DNA reads TGTGCCAGTAGTTCGGCAGGGGGTCGCTACGAGCAGTACTTC.

The chain is built from TRBV29-1 and TRBJ1-1; no firm D call. Germline CDR1 reads SQVTM; CDR2 reads ANQGSEA. The CDR3 totals 11 residues. V shed 3 bases and J shed 3 bases, with 5 bases lying between them. CDR3 residues: CSVEPDTEAFF. The CDR3 DNA reads as TGCAGCGTTGAGCCCGACACTGAAGCTTTCTTT.

CDR3 loop: CVSHGANQPQHF. DNA of the CDR3: TGTGTCTCCCACGGGGCGAATCAGCCCCAGCATTTT. V gene TRBV6-5 combines with J gene TRBJ1-5, with D maybe TRBD1 (5 bases). The CDR3 covers 12 residues. The germline CDR1 and CDR2 sequences are MNHEY and SVGAGI.

The V and J genes are TRBV19 and TRBJ2-5; D remains unclear. This CDR3 contains 15 residues. Trimming pared 2 bases from V and 5 bases from J, leaving 15 bases between. Germline loops: CDR1 LNHDA, CDR2 SQIVND (reference sequence). The chain's CDR3 is CASSIRPTKTETQYF. DNA of the CDR3: TGTGCCAGTAGTATAAGGCCGACAAAGACGGAGACCCAGTACTTC.

The gene calls are TRBV9 and TRBJ2-3; 16 positions agree with TRBD2. Germline trimming cut 4 bases from V and 5 bases from J; bases unmatched to any gene: 10. The germline V gene encodes CDR1 SGDLS and CDR2 YYNGEE. The CDR3 contains 18 residues. CDR3 coding DNA: TGTGCCAGCAGCCCTACCGGGACTAGCGGGAGGGCGGGAGATACGCAGTATTTT. It is translated as CASSPTGTSGRAGDTQYF.

The chain employs TRBV30 and TRBJ2-2; possibly TRBD1 or TRBD2 for D (6 bases each). The CDR3 totals 18 residues. Trimming took 2 bases from V and 0 from J, leaving 19 bases between them. The germline gives CDR1 GTSNPN, CDR2 SVGIG (reference sequence). The CDR3 nucleotides read TGTGCCTGGAGTTGGAGCGGACGGGGGCAGTCGAACACCGGGGAGCTGTTTTTT. It translates to CAWSWSGRGQSNTGELFF.

The chain employs TRBV29-1 and TRBJ2-3; D not certain. CDR1 and CDR2 from the germline V gene are SQVTM and ANQGSEA. CDR3 length: 13 amino acids. V lost 6 bases, J lost 0 bases, and 10 bases lay in between. CDR3 sequence (DNA): TGCAGCGTCCCCCAAGCTAGCACAGATACGCAGTATTTT. It is translated as CSVPQASTDTQYF.

This clone was seen once. This chain links TRBV11-2 with TRBJ2-5; D gene unclear. Germline V CDR1 and CDR2: SGHAT, FQNNGV. Trimming removed 0 bases from V and 1 base from J, with 9 bases in between. This CDR3 comprises 15 residues. CDR3 in DNA: TGTGCCAGCAGCTTAGAACCGCGGATCCAAGAGACCCAGTACTTC. This gives the protein CASSLEPRIQETQYF.

The V gene is TRBV7-3, the J gene TRBJ2-5, with 9 bases lining up with TRBD2. Per germline, CDR1 SGHTA and CDR2 FQGTGA. This CDR3 is built from 15 residues. V lost 5 bases and J lost 2; bases outside the gene matches: 6. The CDR3 DNA is TGTGCCAGCAGCCCGGGACTAGCTCAACAAGAGACCCAGTACTTC. It translates to CASSPGLAQQETQYF. The full variable domain, its missing parts supplied by reference TRBV7-3 and TRBJ2-5, is GAGVSQTPSNKVTEKGKYVELRCDPISGHTALYWYRQSLGQGPEFLIYFQGTGAADDSGLPNDRFFAVRPEGSVSTLKIQRTERGDSAVYLCASSPGLAQQETQYFGPGTRLLVL.

The chain combines TRBV6-5 with TRBJ1-1, with D possibly matching TRBD1 (5 bases). Looked up from germline, CDR1 is MNHEY and CDR2 is SVGAGI. The CDR3 loop spans 13 amino acids. Trimming removed 0 bases from V and 10 bases from J, with 12 bases in between. CDR3 in DNA: TGTGCCAGCAGTTACTCGATCGGGGGGGGAGCTTTCTTT. This sequence encodes CASSYSIGGGAFF.

The chain combines TRBV27 with TRBJ2-2; D may correspond to TRBD1 or TRBD2 (5 bases each). The V and J ends lost 3 bases and 5 bases respectively, with 10 bases between them. The CDR3 runs 14 residues. Germline V gene sequence: CDR1 MNHEY, CDR2 SMNVEV (reference sequence). The CDR3 here is CASSFGALTGELFF. Written as DNA, the CDR3 is TGTGCCAGCAGTTTCGGGGCCCTGACCGGGGAGCTGTTTTTT.

The V call is TRBV11-2, the J call TRBJ2-6; TRBD1 aligns across 8 bases. The CDR3 is 19 residues long. Germline-derived CDR1 and CDR2 are SGHAT and FQNNGV. The ends lost 5 bases at V and 0 bases at J; junction bases unmatched: 12. This CDR3 is CASSPRQGIPPSGANVLTF. The CDR3 DNA sequence: TGTGCCAGCAGCCCCAGACAGGGGATACCCCCCTCTGGGGCCAACGTCCTGACTTTC.

The V and J genes are TRBV6-1 and TRBJ1-1; D is possibly TRBD1 (6 bases). The length of the CDR3 is 11 residues. CDR1 is MNHNS, CDR2 SASEGT, per germline. The V gene lost 5 bases and the J gene lost 13 bases, with 14 bases spanning the gap. CDR3 loop: CASSQGSHGFF. The CDR3 DNA reads TGTGCCAGCAGTCAGGGGTCTCACGGTTTCTTT.

The rearrangement uses TRBV4-1 and TRBJ2-1; the D gene is possibly TRBD2 (6 bases). The CDR3 is 13 amino acids. Germline lookup yields CDR1 MGHRA and CDR2 YSYEKL. Trimming stripped 2 bases from V and 6 bases from J, with 8 bases between. CDR3 sequence (DNA): TGCGCCAGCAGCCAACTAGCGAGCAATGAGCAGTTCTTC. This translates into CASSQLASNEQFF.

This chain links TRBV6-4 with TRBJ2-2; no reliable D call. Germline V gene data show CDR1 as MRHNA and CDR2 as SNTAGT. V lost 2 bases and J lost 0, with 1 base in between. This CDR3 has 13 amino acids. The CDR3: CASSDTNTGELFF. The CDR3 bases are TGTGCCAGCAGTGACACGAACACCGGGGAGCTGTTTTTT.

The chain uses TRBV4-1 and TRBJ1-1; D uncertain. Trimming removed 0 bases at V and 6 bases at J, with 11 bases between. The CDR3 runs to 14 residues. Germline CDR1 reads MGHRA; CDR2 reads YSYEKL. CDR3 DNA: TGCGCCAGCAGCCAAGATTGGGGTCCTGCTGAAGCTTTCTTT. This gives the protein CASSQDWGPAEAFF.

CDR3 amino acids: CASSFATGALQETQYF. CDR3 in DNA: TGTGCCAGCAGCTTCGCAACCGGGGCCCTGCAAGAGACCCAGTACTTC. The V gene is TRBV7-9, the J gene TRBJ2-5, with D possibly called TRBD1 or TRBD2 (5 bases each). This CDR3 comprises 16 residues. Germline lookup yields CDR1 SEHNR and CDR2 FQNEAQ (reference sequence). Trimming removed 3 bases at V and 2 bases at J, with 16 bases between. Supplemented by reference TRBV7-9 and TRBJ2-5, the full variable domain reads DTGVSQNPRHKITKRGQNVTFRCDPISEHNRLYWYRQTLGQGPEFLTYFQNEAQLEKSRLLSDRFSAERPKGSFSTLEIQRTEQGDSAMYLCASSFATGALQETQYFGPGTRLLVL.

This rearrangement joins TRBV19 to TRBJ2-3; 13 bases are a match to TRBD2. The germline V gene has CDR1 LNHDA and CDR2 SQIVND (reference sequence). The CDR3 is 18 residues long. V was clipped by 8 bases and J by 2 bases; unmatched bases: 13. Here the CDR3 reads CASGELAGGKMDTDTQYF. The CDR3 coding sequence is TGTGCCAGTGGTGAACTAGCGGGAGGGAAGATGGACACAGATACGCAGTATTTT.

The chain employs TRBV19 and TRBJ2-2; TRBD2 matches at 15 bases. Germline lookup yields CDR1 LNHDA and CDR2 SQIVND (reference sequence). J gave up 6 bases and V 5 bases, and 16 bases lay outside the gene matches. The CDR3 contains 20 residues. The DNA for the CDR3 is TGTGCCAGTAGTCCCTACTGGACTAGCGGGAGGGCCGGAGTAGCCGGGGAGCTGTTTTTT. As protein: CASSPYWTSGRAGVAGELFF.

This clone has only one observation. The chain joins TRBV19 to TRBJ2-1; 11 positions match TRBD2. The germline gives CDR1 LNHDA, CDR2 SQIVND (reference sequence). Trimming cost V 3 bases and J 4 bases; bases outside gene matches: 5. The CDR3 runs to 16 residues. Here the CDR3 DNA reads TGTGCCAGTAGTATTGGGGGACTAGCGGCATACAATGAGCAGTTCTTC. Protein: CASSIGGLAAYNEQFF.